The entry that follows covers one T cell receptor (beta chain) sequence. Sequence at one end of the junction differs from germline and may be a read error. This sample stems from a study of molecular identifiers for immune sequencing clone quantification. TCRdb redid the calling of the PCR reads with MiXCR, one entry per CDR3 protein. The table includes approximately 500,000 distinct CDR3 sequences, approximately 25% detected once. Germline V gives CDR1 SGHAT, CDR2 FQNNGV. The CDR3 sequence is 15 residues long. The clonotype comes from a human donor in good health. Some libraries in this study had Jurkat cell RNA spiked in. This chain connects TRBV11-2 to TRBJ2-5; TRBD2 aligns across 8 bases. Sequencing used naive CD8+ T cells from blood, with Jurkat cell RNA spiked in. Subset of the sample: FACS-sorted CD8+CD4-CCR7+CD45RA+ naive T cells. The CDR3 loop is CASSSTGREEEAQYF. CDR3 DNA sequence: TGTGCCAGCAGCTCAACGGGGCGGGAGGAAGAGGCCCAGTACTTC.